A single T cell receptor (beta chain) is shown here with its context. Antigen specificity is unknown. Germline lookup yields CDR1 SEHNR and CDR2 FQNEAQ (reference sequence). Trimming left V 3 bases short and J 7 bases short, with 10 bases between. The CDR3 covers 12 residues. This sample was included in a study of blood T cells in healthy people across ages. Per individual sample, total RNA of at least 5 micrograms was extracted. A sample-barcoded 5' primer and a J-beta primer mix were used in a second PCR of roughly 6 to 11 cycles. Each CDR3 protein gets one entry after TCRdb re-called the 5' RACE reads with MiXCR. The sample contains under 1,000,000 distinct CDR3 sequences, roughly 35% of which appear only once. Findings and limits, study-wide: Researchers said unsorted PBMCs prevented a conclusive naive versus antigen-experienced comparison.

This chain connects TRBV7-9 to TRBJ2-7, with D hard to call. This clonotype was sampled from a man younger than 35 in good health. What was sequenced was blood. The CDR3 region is CASSLVYNEQYF. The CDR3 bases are TGTGCCAGCAGCTTGGTTTACAATGAGCAGTACTTC.